This TCR beta chain was documented in a study of blood T cells in healthy people across ages. Across the study: For every two T cells, template switching captured about one barcoded beta molecule. Study results and caveats: Diversity figures based on one million T cells were deemed too low.

In terms of origin and age, donors were healthy Caucasian individuals from Russia aged about 6 to 90. Samples each had at least 5.5 micrograms of total RNA extracted. This clonotype appeared many times. As yet, its antigen is unknown. Together with a sample-barcoded 5' primer, a J-beta primer mix was included in a second PCR lasting about 6 to 12 cycles. MiXCR, run by TCRdb on the 5' RACE reads, gives a single entry per CDR3 protein. This table has approximately 1.5 million distinct CDR3 sequences, around 36% appearing once. The clonotype was recovered from a woman between 25 and 40 years old in good health. Source material: blood.

CDR3 nucleotides: TGTGCCAGCAGCCGGCAGGGGGCCCCAGATACGCAGTATTTT. Translated, it gives CASSRQGAPDTQYF. V and J are TRBV4-2 and TRBJ2-3; 8 bases are a match to TRBD1. The germline V gene has CDR1 LGHNA and CDR2 YNFKEQ. V gave up 4 bases and J gave up 4 bases; unmatched junction bases: 4. This CDR3 is built from 14 residues.